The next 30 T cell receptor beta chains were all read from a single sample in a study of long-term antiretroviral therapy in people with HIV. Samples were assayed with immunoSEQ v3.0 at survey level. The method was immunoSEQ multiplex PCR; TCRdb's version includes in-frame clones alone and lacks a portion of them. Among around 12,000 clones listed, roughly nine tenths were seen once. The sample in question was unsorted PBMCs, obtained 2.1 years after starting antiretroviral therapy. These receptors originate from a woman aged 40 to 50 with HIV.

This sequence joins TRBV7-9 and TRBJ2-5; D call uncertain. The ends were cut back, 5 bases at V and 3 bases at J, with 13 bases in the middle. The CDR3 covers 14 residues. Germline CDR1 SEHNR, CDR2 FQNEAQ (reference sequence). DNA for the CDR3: TGTGCCAGCAGCCCACCGGTTGGGGAAGAGACCCAGTACTTC. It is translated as CASSPPVGEETQYF.

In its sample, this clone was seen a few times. CDR3: CASSLGGLGYNEQFF. CDR3 DNA: TGTGCCAGCAGCTTGGGGGGACTAGGGTACAATGAGCAGTTCTTC. The chain uses TRBV5-4 and TRBJ2-1; 8 nucleotides align to TRBD2. From germline, CDR1 is SGHNT and CDR2 YYREEE (reference sequence). Germline trimming cut 0 bases from V and 4 bases from J; bases unmatched to any gene: 3. The length of the CDR3 is 15 residues.

The CDR3 coding sequence is TGTGCCAGCTCACCACCGGTGACAGCCGCACTATTCAGCTCTGGAAACACCATATATTTT. Translation: CASSPPVTAALFSSGNTIYF. This chain uses TRBV18 with TRBJ1-3; a possible D gene is TRBD1 (5 bases). V was pared by 0 bases and J by 0 bases, with 21 bases between. CDR1 and CDR2 (germline): KGHSH, LQKENI. The CDR3 contains 20 residues.

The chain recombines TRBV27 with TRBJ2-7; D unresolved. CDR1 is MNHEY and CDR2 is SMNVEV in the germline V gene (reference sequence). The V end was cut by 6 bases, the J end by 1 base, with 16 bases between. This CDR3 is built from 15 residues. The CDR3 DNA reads TGTGCCAGCAGGTTAGGGTCGGTCGGATCCTACGAGCAGTACTTC. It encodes CASRLGSVGSYEQYF.

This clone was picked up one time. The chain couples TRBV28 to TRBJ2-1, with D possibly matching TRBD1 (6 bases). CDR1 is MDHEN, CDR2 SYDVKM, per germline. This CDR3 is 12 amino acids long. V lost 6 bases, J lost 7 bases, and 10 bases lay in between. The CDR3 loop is CASRQQGNEQFF. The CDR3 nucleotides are TGTGCCAGCAGACAACAGGGAAATGAGCAGTTCTTC.

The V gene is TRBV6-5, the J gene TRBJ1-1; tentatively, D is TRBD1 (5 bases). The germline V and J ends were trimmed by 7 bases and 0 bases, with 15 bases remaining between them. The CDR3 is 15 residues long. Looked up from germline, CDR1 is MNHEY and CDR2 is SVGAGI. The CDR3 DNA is TGTGCCAGCACCAACATAGGACACATGAACACTGAAGCTTTCTTT. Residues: CASTNIGHMNTEAFF.

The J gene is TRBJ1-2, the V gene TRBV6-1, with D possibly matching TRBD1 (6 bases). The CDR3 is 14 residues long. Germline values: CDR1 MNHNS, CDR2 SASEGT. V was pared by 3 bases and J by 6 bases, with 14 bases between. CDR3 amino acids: CASSEYRVSDGYTF. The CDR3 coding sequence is TGTGCCAGCAGTGAGTACAGGGTCTCGGATGGCTACACCTTC.

This CDR3 reads CASSLYAGNTIYF. In nucleotides, the CDR3 is TGTGCCAGCAGTTTATATGCGGGAAACACCATATATTTT. This chain joins TRBV6-5 and TRBJ1-3; D remains ambiguous. Trimming took 4 bases from V and 4 from J, leaving 8 bases between them. The germline gives CDR1 MNHEY, CDR2 SVGAGI. The CDR3 loop spans 13 amino acids.

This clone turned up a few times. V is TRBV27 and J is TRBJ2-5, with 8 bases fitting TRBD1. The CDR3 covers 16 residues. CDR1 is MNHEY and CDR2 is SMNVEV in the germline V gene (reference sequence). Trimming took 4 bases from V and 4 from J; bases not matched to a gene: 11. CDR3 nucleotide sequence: TGTGCCAGCAGTTGGGGCCAGGGGGCCACAAGAGAGACCCAGTACTTC. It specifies CASSWGQGATRETQYF.

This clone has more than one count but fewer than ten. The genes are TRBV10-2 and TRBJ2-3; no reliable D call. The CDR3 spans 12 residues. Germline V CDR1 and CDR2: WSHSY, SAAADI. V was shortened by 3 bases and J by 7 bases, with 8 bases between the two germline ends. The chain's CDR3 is CASSEGWNTQYF. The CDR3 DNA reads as TGCGCCAGCAGTGAAGGATGGAATACGCAGTATTTT.

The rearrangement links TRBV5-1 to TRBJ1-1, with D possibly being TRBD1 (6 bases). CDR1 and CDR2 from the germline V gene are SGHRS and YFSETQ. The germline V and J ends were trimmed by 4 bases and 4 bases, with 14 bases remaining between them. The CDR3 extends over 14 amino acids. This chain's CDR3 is CASSMRGRTTEAFF. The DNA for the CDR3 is TGCGCCAGCAGCATGAGGGGGAGGACCACTGAAGCTTTCTTT.

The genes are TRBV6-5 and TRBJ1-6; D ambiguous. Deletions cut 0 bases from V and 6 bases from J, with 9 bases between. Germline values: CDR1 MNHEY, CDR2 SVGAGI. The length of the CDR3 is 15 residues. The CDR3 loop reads CASSYSNTINSPLHF. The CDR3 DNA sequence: TGTGCCAGCAGTTACTCGAATACCATTAATTCACCCCTCCACTTT.

The CDR3 reads CASSYRDSNNSPLHF. The CDR3 DNA follows: TGTGCCAGCAGTTACCGGGACAGTAATAATTCACCCCTCCACTTT. The chain joins TRBV6-6 to TRBJ1-6; 7 bases match TRBD1. With V trimmed by 2 bases and J by 5 bases, 3 bases remained unmatched. This CDR3 has 15 residues. Germline V gene data show CDR1 as MNHNY and CDR2 as SVGAGI (reference sequence).

The CDR3: CASSIGGGVRQPQHF. CDR3 nucleotides: TGTGCCAGTAGTATAGGCGGGGGGGTACGGCAGCCCCAGCATTTT. The V call is TRBV19, the J call TRBJ1-5, with a possible D match to TRBD1 (5 bases). Germline lookup yields CDR1 LNHDA and CDR2 SQIVND (reference sequence). This CDR3 has 15 amino acids. V dropped 1 base and J dropped 7 bases, with 14 bases sitting between them.

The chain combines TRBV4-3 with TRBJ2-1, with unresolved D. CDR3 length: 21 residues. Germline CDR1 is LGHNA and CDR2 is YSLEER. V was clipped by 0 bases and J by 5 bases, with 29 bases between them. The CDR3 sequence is CASSQDPGWTVTGRRDNEQFF. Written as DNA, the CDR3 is TGCGCCAGCAGCCAAGATCCCGGATGGACCGTGACTGGACGACGGGACAATGAGCAGTTCTTC.

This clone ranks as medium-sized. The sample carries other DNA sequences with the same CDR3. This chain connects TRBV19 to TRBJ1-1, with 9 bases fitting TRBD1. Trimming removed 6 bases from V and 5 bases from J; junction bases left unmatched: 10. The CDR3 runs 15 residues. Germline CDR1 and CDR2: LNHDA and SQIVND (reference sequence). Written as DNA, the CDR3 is TGTGCCAGTAGCCCGGGACAGGGATTCAGTACTGAAGCTTTCTTT. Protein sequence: CASSPGQGFSTEAFF.

DNA of the CDR3: TGTGCCAGCAGTGTTCGGGGCGCGAACACTGAAGCTTTCTTT. This sequence encodes CASSVRGANTEAFF. J is TRBJ1-1 and V is TRBV6-1; possible D gene TRBD1, 5 bases. The germline V and J ends were trimmed by 4 bases and 1 base, with 10 bases remaining between them. The CDR3 runs to 14 residues. The germline V gene has CDR1 MNHNS and CDR2 SASEGT.

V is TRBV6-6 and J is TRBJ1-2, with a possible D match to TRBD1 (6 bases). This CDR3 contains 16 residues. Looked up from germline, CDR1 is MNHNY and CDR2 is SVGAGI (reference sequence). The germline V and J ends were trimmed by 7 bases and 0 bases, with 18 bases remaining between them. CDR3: CASTPGQITTNYGYTF. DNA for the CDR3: TGTGCCAGCACCCCCGGACAGATCACTACTAACTATGGCTACACCTTC.

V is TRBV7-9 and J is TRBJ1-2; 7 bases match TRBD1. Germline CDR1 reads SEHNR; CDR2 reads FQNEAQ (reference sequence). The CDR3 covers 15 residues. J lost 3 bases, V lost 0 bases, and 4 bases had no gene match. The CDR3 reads CASSLAGTDHYGYTF. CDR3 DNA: TGTGCCAGCAGCTTAGCGGGGACAGATCACTATGGCTACACCTTC.

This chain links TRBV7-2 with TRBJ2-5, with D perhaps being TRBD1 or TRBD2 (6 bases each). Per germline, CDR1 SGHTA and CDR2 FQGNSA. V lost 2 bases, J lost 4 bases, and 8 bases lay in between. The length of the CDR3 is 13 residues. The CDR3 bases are TGTGCCAGCAGCTTATGGGGGGCAGAGACCCAGTACTTC. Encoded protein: CASSLWGAETQYF. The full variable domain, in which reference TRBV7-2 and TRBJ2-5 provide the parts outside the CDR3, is GAGVSQSPSNKVTEKGKDVELRCDPISGHTALYWYRQSLGQGLEFLIYFQGNSAPDKSGLPSDRFSAERTGGSVSTLTIQRTQQEDSAVYLCASSLWGAETQYFGPGTRLLVL.

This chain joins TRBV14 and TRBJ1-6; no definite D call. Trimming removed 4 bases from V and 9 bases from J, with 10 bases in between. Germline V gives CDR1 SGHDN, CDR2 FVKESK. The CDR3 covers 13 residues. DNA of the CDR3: TGTGCCAGCAGCCGGGTCTTCTTTTCACCCCTCCACTTT. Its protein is CASSRVFFSPLHF.

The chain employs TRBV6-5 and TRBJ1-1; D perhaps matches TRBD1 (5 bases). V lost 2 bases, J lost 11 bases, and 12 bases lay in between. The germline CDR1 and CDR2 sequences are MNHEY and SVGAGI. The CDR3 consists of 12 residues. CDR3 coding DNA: TGTGCCAGCAGTTACGGGCAGGGTCGGGCTTTCTTT. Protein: CASSYGQGRAFF.

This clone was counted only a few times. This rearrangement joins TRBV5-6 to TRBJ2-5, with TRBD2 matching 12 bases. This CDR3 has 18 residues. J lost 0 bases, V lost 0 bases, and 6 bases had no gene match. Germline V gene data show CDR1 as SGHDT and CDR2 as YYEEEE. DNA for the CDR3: TGTGCCAGCAGCTTGGTCCTAGCGGGGGGGCCCCACCAAGAGACCCAGTACTTC. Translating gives CASSLVLAGGPHQETQYF.

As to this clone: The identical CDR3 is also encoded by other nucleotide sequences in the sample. The CDR3 coding sequence is TGTGCCAGCAGCCTGGGACAAGGGGCGGATGAGCAGTACTTC. Translation: CASSLGQGADEQYF. The chain links TRBV6-1 to TRBJ2-7; possibly TRBD1 for D (6 bases). V lost 6 bases to trimming and J lost 7 bases, with 19 bases between them. Per the germline V gene, CDR1 is MNHNS and CDR2 is SASEGT. The CDR3 covers 14 residues.

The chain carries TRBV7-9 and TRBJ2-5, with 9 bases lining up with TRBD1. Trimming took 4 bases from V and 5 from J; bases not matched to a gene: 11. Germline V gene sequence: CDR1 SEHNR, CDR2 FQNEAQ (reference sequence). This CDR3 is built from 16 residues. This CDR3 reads CASSSTSTGGGETQYF. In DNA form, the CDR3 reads TGTGCCAGCAGCTCCACATCTACAGGGGGCGGCGAGACCCAGTACTTC.

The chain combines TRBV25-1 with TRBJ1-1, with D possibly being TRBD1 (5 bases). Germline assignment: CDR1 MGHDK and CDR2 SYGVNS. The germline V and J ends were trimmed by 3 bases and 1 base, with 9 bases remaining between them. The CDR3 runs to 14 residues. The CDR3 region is CASSDWGRNTEAFF. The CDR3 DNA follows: TGTGCCAGCAGTGATTGGGGACGGAACACTGAAGCTTTCTTT.

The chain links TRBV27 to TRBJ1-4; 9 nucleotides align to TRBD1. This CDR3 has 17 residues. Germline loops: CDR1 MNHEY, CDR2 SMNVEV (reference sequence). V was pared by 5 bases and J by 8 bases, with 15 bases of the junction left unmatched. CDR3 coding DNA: TGTGCCAGCAGTCCAAATGTCGGGACAGGGTATTCAGAAAAACTGTTTTTT. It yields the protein CASSPNVGTGYSEKLFF.

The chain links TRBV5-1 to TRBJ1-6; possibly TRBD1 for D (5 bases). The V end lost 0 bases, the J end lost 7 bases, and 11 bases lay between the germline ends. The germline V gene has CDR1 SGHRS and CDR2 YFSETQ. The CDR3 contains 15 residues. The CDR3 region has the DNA TGCGCCAGCAGCTTGGGGGGGTCCGGAAATTCACCCCTCCACTTT. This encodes CASSLGGSGNSPLHF.

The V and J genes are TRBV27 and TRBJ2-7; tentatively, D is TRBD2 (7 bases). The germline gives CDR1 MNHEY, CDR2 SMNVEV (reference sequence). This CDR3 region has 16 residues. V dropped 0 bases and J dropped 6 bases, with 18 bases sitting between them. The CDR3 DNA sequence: TGTGCCAGCAGTTTATCCGGGGGGCAGGGTCGAGGCGAGCAGTACTTC. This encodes CASSLSGGQGRGEQYF.

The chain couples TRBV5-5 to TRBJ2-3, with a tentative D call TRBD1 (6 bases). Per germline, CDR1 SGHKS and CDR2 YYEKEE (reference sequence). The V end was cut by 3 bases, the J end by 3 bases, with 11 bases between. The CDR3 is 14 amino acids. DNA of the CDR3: TGTGCCAGCAGCTGGAAAACAGGGACAGATACGCAGTATTTT. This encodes CASSWKTGTDTQYF.